One and the same sample provided the 14 T cell receptor beta chains below, sequenced in a study of cytomegalovirus exposure and HLA in healthy donors. The PCR made use of 60 Vbeta and 13 Jbeta primers. Libraries were prepared by immunoSEQ multiplex PCR; TCRdb keeps only in-frame clonotypes and omits some of them. This table has some 180,000 clones, approximately 80% appearing once. Sequencing was carried out using PBMCs. These receptor sequences come from a woman aged 25-40 years in good health and CMV-seronegative.

V gene TRBV7-9 combines with J gene TRBJ2-7; 11 nucleotides line up with TRBD2. The germline V gene has CDR1 SEHNR and CDR2 FQNEAQ (reference sequence). V lost 7 bases to trimming and J lost 6 bases; unmatched junction nucleotides: 8. This CDR3 region has 14 residues. The CDR3 DNA reads TGTGCCAGCACTGGTAGCGGGAGGGCCGGCGAGCAGTACTTC. It translates to CASTGSGRAGEQYF.

This clone came up once. The gene calls are TRBV15 and TRBJ2-1; tentative D call: TRBD1 (6 bases). Germline V gives CDR1 LNHNV, CDR2 YYDKDF (reference sequence). The CDR3 extends over 15 amino acids. Trimming removed 4 bases at V and 0 bases at J, with 10 bases between. The CDR3 spells CATSNRASSYNEQFF. In DNA, the CDR3 is TGTGCCACCAGCAACAGGGCCAGCTCCTACAATGAGCAGTTCTTC.

The chain couples TRBV4-3 to TRBJ2-7; D is perhaps TRBD2 (6 bases). The CDR3 covers 16 residues. Germline V gene sequence: CDR1 LGHNA, CDR2 YSLEER. The V gene lost 3 bases and the J gene lost 2 bases, with 17 bases spanning the gap. Here the CDR3 DNA reads TGCGCCAGCAGCCAGATAGCCGGGACTTCTCCCTACGAGCAGTACTTC. As protein: CASSQIAGTSPYEQYF.

V usage is TRBV18 and J usage is TRBJ2-7; perhaps TRBD2 as D (6 bases). This CDR3 has 13 residues. Germline V lookup: CDR1 KGHSH, CDR2 LQKENI. V lost 6 bases and J lost 2, with 11 bases in between. The CDR3 loop is CASSHSGTYEQYF. The CDR3 nucleotides are TGTGCCAGCTCCCATAGCGGAACCTACGAGCAGTACTTC. The full variable domain, its missing parts supplied by reference TRBV18 and TRBJ2-7, is NAGVMQNPRHLVRRRGQEARLRCSPMKGHSHVYWYRQLPEEGLKFMVYLQKENIIDESGMPKERFSAEFPKEGPSILRIQQVVRGDSAAYFCASSHSGTYEQYFGPGTRLTVT.

This clone was counted between two and nine times. The V and J genes are TRBV9 and TRBJ2-1; 9 bases align to TRBD2. CDR1 is SGDLS, CDR2 YYNGEE, per germline. Trimming took 0 bases from V and 5 from J; bases not matched to a gene: 6. This CDR3 contains 16 residues. The CDR3 loop reads CASSVAISGSDNEQFF. For the CDR3, the DNA is TGTGCCAGCAGCGTAGCTATTAGCGGGAGCGACAATGAGCAGTTCTTC.

The chain is built from TRBV6-1 and TRBJ1-1, with a possible D match to TRBD1 (5 bases). The CDR3 is 14 amino acids. The V gene's germline CDR1 is MNHNS and CDR2 SASEGT. V lost 11 bases to trimming and J lost 0 bases, with 16 bases between them. CDR3 coding DNA: TGTGCCGCCGACAGTAGTTTCATGAACACTGAAGCTTTCTTT. Its protein is CAADSSFMNTEAFF.

This chain uses TRBV7-9 with TRBJ2-7; 12 bases fit TRBD2. The CDR3 has 16 residues. Germline CDR1 reads SEHNR; CDR2 reads FQNEAQ (reference sequence). V shed 5 bases, J shed 3 bases, and the junction held 8 bases outside the gene matches. This CDR3 reads CASSTVLAGGGYEQYF. As DNA, the CDR3 is TGTGCCAGCAGCACAGTACTAGCGGGAGGCGGCTACGAGCAGTACTTC.

The CDR3, as DNA: TGTGCCAGCAGCTTAGTCGGGGGGCAGGAGACCCAGTACTTC. Translated: CASSLVGGQETQYF. V gene TRBV7-2 combines with J gene TRBJ2-5; D is possibly TRBD2 (7 bases). This CDR3 spans 14 amino acids. From germline, CDR1 is SGHTA and CDR2 FQGNSA. Trimming cost V 1 base and J 5 bases, with 11 bases left between them.

This clone was seen a single time. It is likely a read error, because the conserved phenylalanine at the end of the CDR3 is missing. The chain is built from TRBV30 and TRBJ1-2, with D possibly TRBD1 on 6 matching bases. The CDR3 contains 14 residues. The germline V gene encodes CDR1 GTSNPN and CDR2 SVGIG (reference sequence). Trimming took 5 bases from V and 0 from J, leaving 13 bases between them. CDR3 in DNA: TGTGCCTGGGACCACCAGGGGACTAACTATGGCTACACCCTC. This translates into CAWDHQGTNYGYTL.

Only one count was recorded for this clone. The chain employs TRBV13 and TRBJ1-1; no definite D call. Per the germline V gene, CDR1 is PRHDT and CDR2 is FYEKMQ (reference sequence). The CDR3 contains 17 residues. Trimming pared 1 base from V and 0 bases from J, leaving 15 bases between. CDR3 in amino acids: CASSLAGWGGMNTEAFF. CDR3 DNA: TGTGCCAGCAGCTTAGCGGGGTGGGGTGGCATGAACACTGAAGCTTTCTTT. Full variable domain (missing parts from reference TRBV13 and TRBJ1-1): AAGVIQSPRHLIKEKRETATLKCYPIPRHDTVYWYQQGPGQDPQFLISFYEKMQSDKGSIPDRFSAQQFSDYHSELNMSSLELGDSALYFCASSLAGWGGMNTEAFFGQGTRLTVV.

V and J are TRBV5-6 and TRBJ2-5, with unresolved D. V was clipped by 7 bases and J by 1 base, with 11 bases between them. The CDR3 length is 13 residues. The germline gives CDR1 SGHDT, CDR2 YYEEEE. CDR3 sequence reads: CASQRSSQETQYF. The CDR3 nucleotides read TGTGCCAGCCAAAGATCTAGCCAAGAGACCCAGTACTTC.

The rearrangement uses TRBV29-1 and TRBJ1-1; 8 bases are a match to TRBD1. The CDR3 has 14 residues. Germline CDR1 is SQVTM and CDR2 is ANQGSEA. The junction had 8 bases not matched to a gene; V was cut back by 4 bases and J by 4 bases. The CDR3 sequence is CSVAVQGAGTEAFF. The CDR3 coding sequence is TGCAGCGTTGCTGTGCAGGGGGCGGGCACTGAAGCTTTCTTT.

This chain joins TRBV4-1 and TRBJ2-1; 10 nucleotides align to TRBD2. CDR3 length equals 16 residues. Trimming took 2 bases from V and 3 from J; bases not matched to a gene: 4. The germline V gene has CDR1 MGHRA and CDR2 YSYEKL. CDR3 nucleotides: TGCGCCAGCAGCCAACAAACTAGCGGGGACTACAATGAGCAGTTCTTC. Amino acids: CASSQQTSGDYNEQFF.

This clone was found a few times. The gene calls are TRBV6-5 and TRBJ1-1; perhaps TRBD1 as D (6 bases). Germline CDR1 reads MNHEY; CDR2 reads SVGAGI. V was pared by 2 bases and J by 2 bases, with 9 bases between. The CDR3 covers 14 residues. CDR3 DNA sequence: TGTGCCAGCAGTTACCAGGGGTTCAACACTGAAGCTTTCTTT. Translating it yields CASSYQGFNTEAFF.